Shown below are 16 T cell receptor beta chains from a single sample sequenced in a study of blood T cell repertoires in COVID-19. The repertoire was sequenced with immunoSEQ multiplex PCR; TCRdb's copy has only in-frame clones and lacks some. The data hold a few hundred thousand clones, with 70% to 90% observed a single time. The sequenced sample was PBMCs or T cells enriched from blood (not recorded which). These receptors were collected from a woman in her 50s with acute COVID-19.

CDR3 bases: TGTGCCAGCAGCTTAGTACAGGGGGCATTTGTTCAGCCCCAGCATTTT. This gives the protein CASSLVQGAFVQPQHF. The chain is built from TRBV7-8 and TRBJ1-5, with 9 bases matching TRBD1. The CDR3 runs to 16 residues. Germline V gene lookup returns CDR1 SGHVS and CDR2 FQNEAQ. V was pared by 1 base and J by 6 bases, with 7 bases of the junction left unmatched.

This clone was observed once. The chain employs TRBV7-9 and TRBJ1-1, with TRBD1 matching over 7 bases. Germline-derived CDR1 and CDR2 are SEHNR and FQNEAQ (reference sequence). V lost 4 bases, J lost 4 bases, and 3 bases stayed unmatched. This CDR3 has 13 residues. The CDR3 DNA follows: TGTGCCAGCAGCTCTCAGGGGGGCACTGAAGCTTTCTTT. This encodes CASSSQGGTEAFF.

The chain couples TRBV5-1 to TRBJ2-5, with 10 bases matching TRBD2. V lost 1 base and J lost 5; bases outside the gene matches: 5. Germline loops: CDR1 SGHRS, CDR2 YFSETQ. This CDR3 region has 15 residues. The CDR3 spells CASSLSPSGSETQYF. CDR3 in DNA: TGCGCCAGCAGCTTGAGTCCTAGCGGGAGTGAGACCCAGTACTTC.

The CDR3 bases are TGTGCCAGCAGGGGACAGGGGGCTAACTATGGCTACACCTTC. It specifies CASRGQGANYGYTF. This sequence joins TRBV28 and TRBJ1-2; 11 bases are shared with TRBD1. The CDR3 is made up of 14 amino acids. The junction had 0 bases not matched to a gene; V was cut back by 6 bases and J by 0 bases. Germline loops: CDR1 MDHEN, CDR2 SYDVKM.

The chain employs TRBV19 and TRBJ2-3, with D maybe TRBD1 (5 bases). Germline CDR1 is LNHDA and CDR2 is SQIVND (reference sequence). The CDR3 totals 12 residues. The V gene lost 6 bases and the J gene lost 2 bases, with 6 bases spanning the gap. CDR3: CASSRATDTQYF. DNA for the CDR3: TGTGCCAGTAGCAGGGCCACAGATACGCAGTATTTT.

The V gene is TRBV29-1, the J gene TRBJ2-1; D remains ambiguous. In germline, CDR1 is SQVTM, CDR2 ANQGSEA. Trimming took 7 bases from V and 10 from J, leaving 14 bases between them. This CDR3 has 11 residues. For the CDR3, the DNA is TGCAGCGACAACGGAGTCGGCGAGCAGTTCTTC. Its translation is CSDNGVGEQFF.

CDR3 DNA sequence: TGTGCCAGTAGTATAAATGCAGGGTTAAGCAAAAACATTCAGTACTTC. Translation gives CASSINAGLSKNIQYF. The chain uses TRBV19 and TRBJ2-4, with D maybe TRBD1 (5 bases). CDR1 and CDR2 (germline): LNHDA, SQIVND (reference sequence). Trimming took 2 bases from V and 3 from J, leaving 14 bases between them. CDR3 size: 16 residues.

This clone was counted once. The J gene is TRBJ2-1, the V gene TRBV6-5; 11 nucleotides match TRBD2. The germline gives CDR1 MNHEY, CDR2 SVGAGI. CDR3 size: 16 residues. Trimming at V came to 1 base and at J to 5 bases, leaving 4 bases not matched to a gene. This chain's CDR3 is CASSYLGLADDNEQFF. In DNA form, the CDR3 reads TGTGCCAGCAGTTACTTGGGACTAGCGGATGACAATGAGCAGTTCTTC.

This chain connects TRBV28 to TRBJ2-7; 13 nucleotides align to TRBD2. The trim removed 1 base at V and 2 bases at J, leaving 14 bases unmatched. Per germline, CDR1 MDHEN and CDR2 SYDVKM. This CDR3 comprises 20 residues. CDR3 region: CASSLFRSGTSGIPAYEQYF. Written as DNA, the CDR3 is TGTGCCAGCAGTTTATTTCGGTCCGGGACTAGCGGGATTCCCGCCTACGAGCAGTACTTC.

This chain connects TRBV7-8 to TRBJ2-7, with TRBD2 identical over 8 bases. The germline gives CDR1 SGHVS, CDR2 FQNEAQ. The junction had 6 bases not matched to a gene; V was cut back by 4 bases and J by 4 bases. The CDR3 is 14 residues long. CDR3 amino acids: CASSSSGLGYEQYF. The CDR3 DNA reads TGTGCCAGCAGCTCCTCGGGACTAGGGTACGAGCAGTACTTC.

The V gene is TRBV4-1, the J gene TRBJ1-1; tentatively, D is TRBD1 (5 bases). Germline CDR1 and CDR2: MGHRA and YSYEKL. The CDR3 contains 15 residues. V was cut by 4 bases and J by 3 bases, with 15 bases left in between. Here the CDR3 DNA reads TGCGCCAGCAGCCCGGGGGTGGGGCTGGACACTGAAGCTTTCTTT. Protein product: CASSPGVGLDTEAFF.

V usage is TRBV18 and J usage is TRBJ2-2; the match to TRBD2 covers 8 bases. The CDR3 has 16 residues. V was pared by 0 bases and J by 2 bases, with 2 bases of the junction left unmatched. Germline V gene lookup returns CDR1 KGHSH and CDR2 LQKENI. CDR3 protein: CASSPPRGANTGELFF. In DNA form, the CDR3 reads TGTGCCAGCTCACCACCGCGGGGGGCTAACACCGGGGAGCTGTTTTTT.

The V call is TRBV28, the J call TRBJ1-4; D unresolved. This CDR3 region has 12 residues. V shed 5 bases and J shed 10 bases, with 11 bases lying between them. Germline lookup yields CDR1 MDHEN and CDR2 SYDVKM. In DNA, the CDR3 is TGTGCCAGCAGTGTAGAATATGCAAAACTGTTTTTT. This encodes CASSVEYAKLFF.

The J gene is TRBJ1-2, the V gene TRBV19; TRBD1 matches at 7 bases. From germline, CDR1 is LNHDA and CDR2 SQIVND (reference sequence). V shed 9 bases and J 8 bases; nucleotides not matched to a gene: 21. This CDR3 is built from 16 residues. In DNA, the CDR3 is TGTGCCAGCACCAAAGCTTTATTGTCGACAGGGAGCGGCTACACCTTC. As protein: CASTKALLSTGSGYTF.

The CDR3 nucleotides are TGCGCCAGCAGCCAAGAACCGGAGCGGATCTCCTACGAGCAGTACTTC. Amino acid sequence: CASSQEPERISYEQYF. The chain links TRBV4-1 to TRBJ2-7; D perhaps matches TRBD2 (5 bases). The CDR3 has 16 amino acids. Germline assignment: CDR1 MGHRA and CDR2 YSYEKL. The V end lost 0 bases, the J end lost 0 bases, and 12 bases lay between the germline ends.

The chain combines TRBV5-1 with TRBJ1-1; no reliable D call. Trimming shortened V by 5 bases and J by 0 bases, and 8 bases separated the two germline ends. This CDR3 is 13 amino acids long. Germline CDR1 reads SGHRS; CDR2 reads YFSETQ. The DNA for the CDR3 is TGCGCCAGCAGACCGGGGTTGAACACTGAAGCTTTCTTT. Its translation is CASRPGLNTEAFF.